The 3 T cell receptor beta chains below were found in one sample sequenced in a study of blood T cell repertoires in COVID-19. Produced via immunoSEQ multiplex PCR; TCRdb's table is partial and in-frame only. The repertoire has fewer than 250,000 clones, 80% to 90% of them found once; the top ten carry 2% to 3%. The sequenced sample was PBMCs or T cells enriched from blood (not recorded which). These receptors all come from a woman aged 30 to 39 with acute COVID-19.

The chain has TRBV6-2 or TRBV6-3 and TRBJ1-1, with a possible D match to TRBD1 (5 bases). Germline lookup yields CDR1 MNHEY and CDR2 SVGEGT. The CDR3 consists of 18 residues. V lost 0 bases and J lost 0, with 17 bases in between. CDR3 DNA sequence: TGTGCCAGCAGTTACTCGAAGTATCCAGGACACTTGAACACTGAAGCTTTCTTT. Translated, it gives CASSYSKYPGHLNTEAFF.

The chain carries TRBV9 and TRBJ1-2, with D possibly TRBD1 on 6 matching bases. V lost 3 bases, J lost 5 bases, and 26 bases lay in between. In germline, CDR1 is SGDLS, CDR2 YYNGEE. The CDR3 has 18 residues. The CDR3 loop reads CASSAEQRWTASSYGYTF. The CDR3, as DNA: TGTGCCAGCAGCGCAGAACAACGCTGGACAGCCTCCTCTTATGGCTACACCTTC.

The CDR3 region is CASSVQGRVDGYTF. The CDR3 DNA reads TGTGCCAGCAGTGTTCAGGGAAGGGTAGATGGCTACACCTTC. The chain employs TRBV2 and TRBJ1-2, with D tentatively TRBD1 (5 bases). The germline gives CDR1 SNHLY, CDR2 FYNNEI. Trimming stripped 4 bases from V and 6 bases from J, with 15 bases between. This CDR3 has 14 residues. The complete variable domain, with remaining parts taken from reference TRBV2 and TRBJ1-2, reads EPEVTQTPSHQVTQMGQEVILRCVPISNHLYFYWYRQILGQKVEFLVSFYNNEISEKSEIFDDQFSVERPDGSNFTLKIRSTKLEDSAMYFCASSVQGRVDGYTFGSGTRLTVV.